This TCR beta chain was found in a study of blood T cell repertoires in COVID-19 (dated by TCRdb to 2018 to 2020). A note on the overall study: Samples covering the acute and convalescent phases of COVID-19 were provided by collaborators in the United States, Italy and Spain. The material from the prospective study consisted of cDNA or gDNA derived from T cells, B-cell-depleted T cells, or PBMCs. Subjects who had been exposed to COVID-19, were actively infected with it, or had recovered from it provided the deeply sampled blood TCRbeta repertoires that made up the dataset. The repertoires were released in a freely available public database meant as a resource for research on the immune response to SARS-CoV-2. The samples were drawn from the first 160 participants of the ongoing ImmuneRACE study and from over 950 subjects provided by 6 global collaborators. A de-identified subject ID, COVID-19 status, age in years and sex were almost always included in the sample metadata. Where available, HLA class I and class II types were taken from metadata supplied by the sample provider and were not determined by assay-based typing. The full study reports these points: The quantity of clinical and demographic metadata differed by source and by participant and was supplied without curation.

The immunoSEQ Assay, a bias-controlled multiplex PCR, was used to amplify TCRbeta CDR3 regions from genomic DNA. From the authors' description of their analysis: The number of nucleated cells in each sample was estimated by amplification of reference gene primers within the assay. To quantify the absolute abundance of each unique TCRbeta CDR3 rearrangement, sequence reads were collapsed and filtered. For each sample, productive Simpson clonality was calculated by taking the square root of Simpson's diversity index across productive rearrangements. Held by TCRdb, this immuneACCESS table contains in-frame sequences only and omits some clones. Under half of the omission traces to an unresolved V gene where checked; the cause of the rest is unknown. Clone size and V and J calls were adopted from that table, with D and trimming inferred from the DNA. The sample yields around 330,000 clones; approximately 91% were counted once. Of the sample, roughly 5.3% falls within the top ten clones.

A word on this clone: Its antigen remains undetermined. No clone much larger than this one lies a single base away; base qualities are absent.

Participants in the prospective study were enrolled through a virtual design, were aged about 18 to 100 years, and lived in approximately 25 United States geographic areas. Cohort assignment in the prospective study relied on participant-reported clinical history from a screening survey and a study questionnaire. For ImmuneRACE Cohort 3, a participant was defined as recovered based on two consecutive negative NP/OP PCR tests, clearance by a healthcare professional, or resolution of symptoms. Mobile phlebotomists in the prospective study collected whole blood, serum and a nasopharyngeal or oropharyngeal swab from every participant. Additional blood draws and questionnaires over a 2-month period could optionally be provided by prospective study participants. Prospective study blood samples were shipped either frozen or at room temperature before DNA extraction. In the germline V gene, CDR1 corresponds to MDHEN and CDR2 to SYDVKM. The junction carries 21 bases between V and J, which are trimmed by 11 bases and 5 bases respectively. The CDR3 spans 14 residues, from the cysteine through the phenylalanine. Just the 42-base CDR3 DNA is kept, in frame starting at base 1.

This sequence was found in a man aged 60 to 75 who had recovered from COVID-19. This sequence uses TRBV28 and TRBJ1-2; perhaps TRBD1 is the D gene, with 6 bases matching. Sequenced: PBMCs or T cells enriched from blood (not recorded which). The nucleotide sequence reads TGTGCCTCTGGGAGCACAGGGATTGGGTATGGCTACACCTTC. Its protein product is CASGSTGIGYGYTF.